This entry describes one T cell receptor (beta chain). Antigen: not known. V lost 0 bases, J lost 10 bases, and 7 bases stayed unmatched. The CDR3 runs 14 residues. From germline, CDR1 is LGHNA and CDR2 YNFKEQ. These data originate in a study of tumor-infiltrating lymphocytes in primary liver carcinoma. Study details: In every tissue type, samples returned a similar yield of roughly 3.5 to 7.13 million productive TCRbeta reads.

Alongside blood RNA obtained from unsorted whole blood, germline DNA was also extracted. Presurgery, about 4 milliliters of peripheral blood were collected. Reverse transcription of roughly 470 ng total RNA with a constant-region primer produced TCR beta cDNA. ARM-PCR was slightly modified, and three nested multiplex PCR rounds with it gave rise to the TCR beta libraries. TRBV1-TRBV30 forward primers and a C-beta reverse primer were used in the first two PCR rounds, which each ran for around 10 cycles. Using its own MiXCR run on the multiplex PCR reads, TCRdb lists one record per CDR3 protein. This table has hundreds of thousands of distinct CDR3 sequences, about 62% appearing once. Study-wide results and caveats: It was tumor-adjacent and tumor-blood pairs that overlapped less than tumor region pairs did.

The source of this sequence is a man aged 35-49 years with primary liver carcinoma and hepatitis B virus infection. Specimen: peripheral blood. The chain couples TRBV4-2 to TRBJ2-5; 8 nucleotides line up with TRBD2. The CDR3 DNA sequence: TGTGCCAGCAGCCAAGATAGCGGGGTCAGGATCCAGTACTTC. Amino acids: CASSQDSGVRIQYF.